The 30 T cell receptor beta chains given below trace back to one sample, sequenced in a study of blood T cell repertoires in COVID-19. Repertoires were generated with immunoSEQ multiplex PCR, while TCRdb's copy carries only in-frame clones and drops some. This sample has tens of thousands of clones, with approximately 89% found just once. The specimen sequenced was peripheral blood. The receptors originated from a woman older than 75 with acute or convalescent COVID-19.

The chain couples TRBV29-1 to TRBJ2-1, with D unclear. The CDR3 is made up of 12 amino acids. Germline values: CDR1 SQVTM, CDR2 ANQGSEA. The CDR3: CGAGHSYNEQFF. The DNA of the CDR3 is TGCGGCGCAGGCCACTCCTACAATGAGCAGTTCTTC.

The chain joins TRBV7-2 to TRBJ2-2; 11 bases align to TRBD2. CDR3 length: 16 residues. Per the germline V gene, CDR1 is SGHTA and CDR2 is FQGNSA. V was pared by 4 bases and J by 2 bases, with 3 bases of the junction left unmatched. The CDR3, as DNA: TGTGCCAGCAGCTCCACTAGCGGGGGAAACACCGGGGAGCTGTTTTTT. This codes for CASSSTSGGNTGELFF.

The chain combines TRBV6-5 with TRBJ2-1; 10 bases map to TRBD1. V dropped 5 bases and J dropped 7; count of bases not matched to a gene: 8. Germline CDR1 reads MNHEY; CDR2 reads SVGAGI. This CDR3 has 15 residues. DNA for the CDR3: TGTGCCAGCAGTATCAACCGGGACAGGGGTAATGAGCAGTTCTTC. Amino acid sequence: CASSINRDRGNEQFF.

This rearrangement joins TRBV18 to TRBJ1-5, with D tentatively TRBD1 (6 bases). Germline loops: CDR1 KGHSH, CDR2 LQKENI. The CDR3 has 14 amino acids. The ends were cut back, 3 bases at V and 1 base at J, with 7 bases in the middle. CDR3: CASSPGQSNQPQHF. Here the CDR3 DNA reads TGTGCCAGCTCACCTGGACAGAGCAATCAGCCCCAGCATTTT. Drawing the rest from reference TRBV18 and TRBJ1-5, the complete variable domain is NAGVMQNPRHLVRRRGQEARLRCSPMKGHSHVYWYRQLPEEGLKFMVYLQKENIIDESGMPKERFSAEFPKEGPSILRIQQVVRGDSAAYFCASSPGQSNQPQHFGDGTRLSIL.

This clone occurred a few times. This chain connects TRBV27 to TRBJ2-5; TRBD1 aligns across 7 bases. Germline lookup yields CDR1 MNHEY and CDR2 SMNVEV (reference sequence). V dropped 0 bases and J dropped 5; count of bases not matched to a gene: 3. The CDR3 runs to 14 residues. DNA for the CDR3: TGTGCCAGCAGTTTATCGACAGGGCGGGAGACCCAGTACTTC. It specifies CASSLSTGRETQYF.

This chain links TRBV13 with TRBJ1-3; maybe TRBD1 (6 bases). The CDR3 sequence is 17 residues long. Germline V lookup: CDR1 PRHDT, CDR2 FYEKMQ (reference sequence). Trimming shortened V by 0 bases and J by 0 bases, and 12 bases separated the two germline ends. This CDR3 reads CASSLGRTASSGNTIYF. CDR3 coding DNA: TGTGCCAGCAGCTTAGGTAGGACAGCCTCCTCTGGAAACACCATATATTTT. The full variable domain, completed using reference TRBV13 and TRBJ1-3, is AAGVIQSPRHLIKEKRETATLKCYPIPRHDTVYWYQQGPGQDPQFLISFYEKMQSDKGSIPDRFSAQQFSDYHSELNMSSLELGDSALYFCASSLGRTASSGNTIYFGEGSWLTVV.

V and J are TRBV30 and TRBJ2-7, with 10 positions matching TRBD1. Germline V gives CDR1 GTSNPN, CDR2 SVGIG (reference sequence). This CDR3 spans 13 amino acids. Losses at the gene ends were 1 base for V and 3 bases for J; bases not matched to a gene: 0. The DNA for the CDR3 is TGTGCCTGGAGTGGGGACAGGGGCTACGAGCAGTACTTC. It translates to CAWSGDRGYEQYF. The entire variable domain, with the rest obtained from reference TRBV30 and TRBJ2-7, is as follows: SQTIHQWPATLVQPVGSPLSLECTVEGTSNPNLYWYRQAAGRGLQLLFYSVGIGQISSEVPQNLSASRPQDRQFILSSKKLLLSDSGFYLCAWSGDRGYEQYFGPGTRLTVT.

The DNA for the CDR3 is TGTGCCAGCAGGCCGTGGACTAGCGGGGGCAATGAGCAGTTCTTC. The encoded protein is CASRPWTSGGNEQFF. The chain carries TRBV6-5 and TRBJ2-1; 13 nucleotides line up with TRBD2. CDR1 MNHEY and CDR2 SVGAGI come from the germline V gene. The junction had 5 bases not matched to a gene; V was cut back by 6 bases and J by 6 bases. The CDR3 spans 15 residues.

The genes are TRBV11-2 and TRBJ2-2; the match to TRBD2 covers 11 bases. V dropped 5 bases and J dropped 7; count of bases not matched to a gene: 15. CDR1 is SGHAT, CDR2 FQNNGV, per germline. The CDR3 spans 18 residues. CDR3 coding DNA: TGTGCCAGCAGCCCCTCTCCCTTAGCGGGGGGGCGAGTCGGGGAGCTGTTTTTT. This encodes CASSPSPLAGGRVGELFF.

The chain joins TRBV7-2 to TRBJ1-1; D may be TRBD1 (6 bases). The CDR3 sequence is 16 residues long. The germline V gene has CDR1 SGHTA and CDR2 FQGNSA. The ends were cut back, 0 bases at V and 3 bases at J, with 14 bases in the middle. CDR3 loop: CASSLALGGSYTEAFF. DNA of the CDR3: TGTGCCAGCAGCTTAGCGCTAGGGGGTTCGTACACTGAAGCTTTCTTT.

This sequence joins TRBV19 and TRBJ2-3; TRBD2 matches at 11 bases. Looked up from germline, CDR1 is LNHDA and CDR2 is SQIVND (reference sequence). V shed 6 bases and J 2 bases; nucleotides not matched to a gene: 7. The CDR3 sequence is 16 residues long. CDR3 protein: CASSPTSGRSTDTQYF. Written as DNA, the CDR3 is TGTGCCAGTAGCCCAACTAGCGGGAGATCCACAGATACGCAGTATTTT.

This chain's CDR3 is CASSSARTSGSYNEQFF. The CDR3 DNA reads TGTGCCAGCAGCTCAGCCAGGACTAGCGGCTCCTACAATGAGCAGTTCTTC. This sequence joins TRBV11-2 and TRBJ2-1; 10 bases fit TRBD2. The germline V gene has CDR1 SGHAT and CDR2 FQNNGV. Germline trimming cut 4 bases from V and 0 bases from J; bases unmatched to any gene: 6. The CDR3 sequence is 17 residues long.

J is TRBJ1-5 and V is TRBV5-6; possibly TRBD1 for D (6 bases). In germline, CDR1 is SGHDT, CDR2 YYEEEE. The CDR3 has 14 amino acids. V was pared by 3 bases and J by 6 bases, with 13 bases between. Written as DNA, the CDR3 is TGTGCCAGCAGCTCCAGGGGTACGGGTCAGCCCCAGCATTTT. It translates to CASSSRGTGQPQHF.

This chain uses TRBV25-1 with TRBJ2-5; D not certain. Germline CDR1 is MGHDK and CDR2 is SYGVNS. The length of the CDR3 is 14 residues. V lost 1 base and J lost 5, with 11 bases in between. CDR3 region: CASSEFASRETQYF. CDR3 coding DNA: TGTGCCAGCAGTGAATTCGCTTCGCGGGAGACCCAGTACTTC.

The chain is built from TRBV12-3 or TRBV12-4 and TRBJ2-7, with D unresolved. V was pared by 5 bases and J by 2 bases, with 10 bases between. This CDR3 region has 13 residues. The CDR3: CASSTMETYEQYF. CDR3 in DNA: TGTGCCAGCAGTACAATGGAGACCTACGAGCAGTACTTC.

This clone has only a few counts. V is TRBV19 and J is TRBJ2-1, with a tentative D call TRBD2 (6 bases). Germline values: CDR1 LNHDA, CDR2 SQIVND (reference sequence). The length of the CDR3 is 14 residues. With 5 bases removed from V and 5 bases from J, the gap between germline ends came to 13 bases. Here the CDR3 DNA reads TGTGCCAGTAGTCCCGGGAGTATACACAATGAGCAGTTCTTC. Its translation is CASSPGSIHNEQFF.

The CDR3 nucleotides read TGTGCCAGCAGCACGGGACAGGGTTATTCCTACGAGCAGTACTTC. It is translated as CASSTGQGYSYEQYF. The rearrangement uses TRBV7-6 and TRBJ2-7; 9 bases map to TRBD1. Germline CDR1 is SGHVS and CDR2 is FNYEAQ. There are 15 residues in the CDR3. Trimming cost V 5 bases and J 1 base; bases outside gene matches: 6.

The chain has TRBV3-1 (or the pseudogene TRBV3-2) and TRBJ2-5; TRBD1 matches at 7 bases. The CDR3 is 17 amino acids. V was pared by 3 bases and J by 5 bases, with 15 bases of the junction left unmatched. Germline V lookup: CDR1 LGHDT, CDR2 YNNKEL (reference sequence). Here the CDR3 DNA reads TGTGCCAGCAGCCAGAGGGGGCGCCTCCATCAAGGGGAGACCCAGTACTTC. Translated: CASSQRGRLHQGETQYF.

In this sample, this clone turned up once. This chain links TRBV30 with TRBJ1-1; 7 positions agree with TRBD1. Germline V CDR1 and CDR2: GTSNPN, SVGIG (reference sequence). This CDR3 contains 12 residues. The J segment lost 6 bases and the V segment lost 1 base, leaving 2 bases of the junction unmatched. The CDR3 bases are TGTGCCTGGAGTGACGGGACAGCTGAAGCTTTCTTT. Translating gives CAWSDGTAEAFF. The variable domain in full, completed from reference TRBV30 and TRBJ1-1, reads SQTIHQWPATLVQPVGSPLSLECTVEGTSNPNLYWYRQAAGRGLQLLFYSVGIGQISSEVPQNLSASRPQDRQFILSSKKLLLSDSGFYLCAWSDGTAEAFFGQGTRLTVV.

This sequence joins TRBV6-1 and TRBJ1-2, with D possibly TRBD1 on 6 matching bases. V gave up 1 base and J gave up 5 bases, with 11 bases separating them. This CDR3 is 14 amino acids long. Germline lookup yields CDR1 MNHNS and CDR2 SASEGT. CDR3 sequence: CASSEGPGTYGYTF. The CDR3 region has the DNA TGTGCCAGCAGTGAAGGGCCGGGGACATATGGCTACACCTTC.

This clone turned up a few times. V is TRBV5-1 and J is TRBJ1-5; D gene ambiguous. Trimming left V 0 bases short and J 5 bases short, with 9 bases between. The CDR3 runs to 14 residues. In germline, CDR1 is SGHRS, CDR2 YFSETQ. CDR3: CASSLETNDQPQHF. The CDR3 nucleotides read TGCGCCAGCAGCTTGGAGACAAACGATCAGCCCCAGCATTTT. The full variable domain, in which reference TRBV5-1 and TRBJ1-5 provide the parts outside the CDR3, is KAGVTQTPRYLIKTRGQQVTLSCSPISGHRSVSWYQQTPGQGLQFLFEYFSETQRNKGNFPGRFSGRQFSNSRSEMNVSTLELGDSALYLCASSLETNDQPQHFGDGTRLSIL.

J is TRBJ2-3 and V is TRBV3-1 (or the pseudogene TRBV3-2); no clear D. CDR1 and CDR2 (germline): LGHDT, YNNKEL (reference sequence). The CDR3 loop spans 16 amino acids. V was cut by 0 bases and J by 3 bases, with 13 bases left in between. CDR3 sequence reads: CASSQDLASRTDTQYF. The CDR3 nucleotides read TGTGCCAGCAGCCAAGATCTCGCGAGCCGGACAGATACGCAGTATTTT.

The genes are TRBV29-1 and TRBJ1-2; 8 nucleotides align to TRBD1. The CDR3 runs 13 residues. Germline assignment: CDR1 SQVTM and CDR2 ANQGSEA. With V trimmed by 2 bases and J by 7 bases, 6 bases remained unmatched. The CDR3 DNA follows: TGCAGCGTTGAACCCAGGGGGCGATTTGGCTACACCTTC. Amino acids: CSVEPRGRFGYTF. Full variable domain (missing parts from reference TRBV29-1 and TRBJ1-2): SAVISQKPSRDICQRGTSLTIQCQVDSQVTMMFWYRQQPGQSLTLIATANQGSEATYESGFVIDKFPISRPNLTFSTLTVSNMSPEDSSIYLCSVEPRGRFGYTFGSGTRLTVV.

This clone was picked up one time. CDR3 in amino acids: CASSLIPRAGLFF. The CDR3 DNA reads as TGTGCCAGCAGCTTAATCCCCCGAGCGGGCCTGTTCTTC. V gene TRBV11-1 combines with J gene TRBJ2-1; D perhaps matches TRBD2 (6 bases). The CDR3 runs to 13 residues. Trimming took 2 bases from V and 15 from J, leaving 17 bases between them. CDR1 and CDR2 from the germline V gene are SGHAT and FQDESV (reference sequence).

V gene TRBV7-2 combines with J gene TRBJ1-1, with a weak D call TRBD1 (5 bases). The CDR3 extends over 16 amino acids. Germline CDR1 SGHTA, CDR2 FQGNSA. V lost 2 bases to trimming and J lost 2 bases, with 15 bases between them. The CDR3: CASSLLPGGVNTEAFF. The CDR3 DNA reads TGTGCCAGCAGCTTACTCCCGGGAGGGGTCAACACTGAAGCTTTCTTT.

The chain has TRBV21-1 and TRBJ2-3; the table assigns TRBD1, which was not confirmed against the DNA. TRBV21-1 is recorded as a pseudogene. This CDR3 has 16 amino acids. The CDR3 nucleotides read TGTGCCAGCAGCAAAGTTGGGCCGGTGGGCACAGATACGCAGTATTTT. Translated: CASSKVGPVGTDTQYF.

The genes are TRBV2 and TRBJ2-3, with a possible D match to TRBD2 (5 bases). Germline CDR1 and CDR2: SNHLY and FYNNEI. This CDR3 has 16 amino acids. Trimming cost V 2 bases and J 0 bases, with 12 bases left between them. The CDR3 protein is CASSERGSPSTDTQYF. The CDR3 DNA reads as TGTGCCAGCAGTGAACGAGGGAGCCCTAGCACAGATACGCAGTATTTT.

This chain links TRBV11-2 with TRBJ2-1; a possible D gene is TRBD1 (5 bases). The germline V gene encodes CDR1 SGHAT and CDR2 FQNNGV. V was pared by 0 bases and J by 10 bases, with 7 bases between. The CDR3 has 12 amino acids. The CDR3 reads CASSLERGEQFF. The CDR3 DNA is TGTGCCAGCAGCTTAGAAAGGGGCGAGCAGTTCTTC.

This CDR3 reads CASSQGSGRSYNEQFF. CDR3 bases: TGTGCCAGCAGCCAAGGAAGCGGGCGCTCCTACAATGAGCAGTTCTTC. The chain carries TRBV3-1 (or the pseudogene TRBV3-2) and TRBJ2-1; D is possibly TRBD2 (6 bases). The germline V and J ends were trimmed by 1 base and 0 bases, with 10 bases remaining between them. The CDR3 covers 16 residues. Germline V gene data show CDR1 as LGHDT and CDR2 as YNNKEL (reference sequence).

This rearrangement joins TRBV3-1 (or the pseudogene TRBV3-2) to TRBJ2-2, with 7 nucleotides matching TRBD2. V lost 4 bases and J lost 1; bases outside the gene matches: 6. Germline CDR1 reads LGHDT; CDR2 reads YNNKEL (reference sequence). The CDR3 has 16 amino acids. The CDR3 sequence is CASSPSGGRNTGELFF. The CDR3 DNA reads as TGTGCCAGCAGCCCCTCGGGAGGAAGGAACACCGGGGAGCTGTTTTTT.